A selection of T cell receptor beta chains follows, all from one sample in a study of blood T cell repertoires in COVID-19. Sequencing was performed with immunoSEQ multiplex PCR; in TCRdb, only in-frame clones are kept and a portion is missing. There are some 130,000 clones in the sample; around four fifths occur only once, and more than 5% lies in the top ten. The sample taken for sequencing was PBMCs or T cells enriched from blood (not recorded which). The origin of the receptors is a woman aged 45-65 years who had recovered from COVID-19. CDR3s include the opening cysteine and the closing phenylalanine or tryptophan. D genes are given only for firm matches. Where a row states a size, it is once, few, many or the class of an expanded clone; other rows omit it.

j_call,v_call,d_call,clone_size,cdr3_length,cdr3_nt,cdr3_aa
TRBJ2-3,TRBV28,TRBD1,.,16,TGTGCCAGCAGTTTATGGGGGACAGGCGCCACAGATACGCAGTATTTT,CASSLWGTGATDTQYF
TRBJ2-3,TRBV28,.,.,15,TGTGCCAGCATTCCAGGGGACGGATCCACTCATACGCAGTATTTT,CASIPGDGSTHTQYF
TRBJ2-3,TRBV25-1,TRBD2,once,13,TGTGCCAGCTCAAGCGGGGAAACAGATACGCAGTATTTT,CASSSGETDTQYF
TRBJ2-1,TRBV28,TRBD1,.,20,TGTGCCAGCAGTTTTTCACTCCTCTACCGGGACAGGGGAAATGGGAATGAGCAGTTCTTC,CASSFSLLYRDRGNGNEQFF
TRBJ1-6,TRBV27,.,.,17,TGTGCCAGCAGTTTATCAGGGGCGAGCTTGGGTAATTCACCCCTCCACTTT,CASSLSGASLGNSPLHF
TRBJ2-7,TRBV6-5,.,.,11,TGTGCCAGCGACAGCCGTCTTAGGCAGTACTTC,CASDSRLRQYF
TRBJ1-2,TRBV14,.,.,16,TGTGCCAGCAGCCACCGATCATCCGCGGAGTTCTATGGCTACACCTTC,CASSHRSSAEFYGYTF
TRBJ1-2,TRBV3-1/TRBV3-2,.,once,15,TGTGCCAGCAGCCACCTTGTATCGGGTAACTATGGCTACACCTTC,CASSHLVSGNYGYTF
TRBJ2-7,TRBV10-3,TRBD1,.,14,TGTGCCATCCGGGCGGGACAGGAACCCTACGAGCAGTACTTC,CAIRAGQEPYEQYF
TRBJ1-2,TRBV4-1,TRBD1,.,15,TGCGCCAGCAGCCGCAGCCTCCAGGGGGAATATGGCTACACCTTC,CASSRSLQGEYGYTF
TRBJ1-6,TRBV28,TRBD1,.,14,TGTGCCAGCAGTTCGACAGGGTATAATTCACCCCTCCACTTT,CASSSTGYNSPLHF
TRBJ1-5,TRBV30,.,.,12,TGTGCCTCCCAGGGAAGAAATCAGCCCCAGCATTTT,CASQGRNQPQHF
TRBJ2-2,TRBV3-1/TRBV3-2,.,.,14,TGTGCCAGCAGCCGAGGACAATACACCGGGGAGCTGTTTTTT,CASSRGQYTGELFF
TRBJ2-5,TRBV7-9,TRBD1,once,14,TGTGCCAGCAGAAAGACAGGGGGCCAAGAGACCCAGTACTTC,CASRKTGGQETQYF
TRBJ1-2,TRBV29-1,.,.,14,TGCAGCGCCCTCGGCGGAGCGGGCCAAAGGGGCTACACCTTC,CSALGGAGQRGYTF
TRBJ2-5,TRBV12-3/TRBV12-4,.,few,13,TGTGCCAGCAGTTGGACGGGGAAAGAGACCCAGTACTTC,CASSWTGKETQYF
TRBJ1-1,TRBV5-1,TRBD1,.,15,TGCGCCAGCAGCGTCCCGACAGGGAGGTTCACTGAAGCTTTCTTT,CASSVPTGRFTEAFF
TRBJ1-5,TRBV9,TRBD1,.,15,TGTGCCAGCAGCGGACGACAGGGTTCGGGGCAGCCCCAGCATTTT,CASSGRQGSGQPQHF
TRBJ1-3,TRBV5-4,.,.,19,TGTGCCAGCAGCGATACCACTTATTCCAGGGCTAGCTCTGGAAACACCATATATTTT,CASSDTTYSRASSGNTIYF
TRBJ1-2,TRBV19,.,.,14,TGTGCCAGTAGTATAGATGCGGGCCTCTATGGCTACACCTTC,CASSIDAGLYGYTF
TRBJ1-2,TRBV18,.,few,12,TGTGCCAGCTCACCAAAAGGGGCAGGCTACACCTTC,CASSPKGAGYTF
TRBJ2-1,TRBV30,TRBD2,.,14,TGTGCCTGGAGTTGGACTAGCGGGGATGATGAGCAGTTCTTC,CAWSWTSGDDEQFF
TRBJ2-3,TRBV2,.,.,14,TGTGCCAGCAGTGAGGAGCCTAGCACAGATACGCAGTATTTT,CASSEEPSTDTQYF
TRBJ2-1,TRBV5-8,.,.,14,TGTGCCACCCTCCCGCAGGGAGGCCACAATGAGCAGTTCTTC,CATLPQGGHNEQFF
TRBJ2-1,TRBV28,TRBD1,once,14,TGTGCCAGCAGTTTCGACAGGGTAGGTAATGAGCAGTTCTTC,CASSFDRVGNEQFF
TRBJ2-5,TRBV7-6,TRBD2,.,16,TGTGCCAGCAGCTCCAAACTAGCGGGGGGGCCAGAGACCCAGTACTTC,CASSSKLAGGPETQYF
TRBJ1-1,TRBV7-9,TRBD1,.,14,TGTGCCAGCAGCTTGACCAGGGGGGACACTGAAGCTTTCTTT,CASSLTRGDTEAFF
TRBJ1-2,TRBV28,.,.,14,TGTGCCACCTATGAGGGCGGGGGAGACTATGGCTACACCTTC,CATYEGGGDYGYTF
TRBJ1-1,TRBV9,.,.,13,TGTGCCAGCAGCGGGACCGGGAACGCTGAAGCTTTCTTT,CASSGTGNAEAFF
TRBJ1-2,TRBV19,TRBD1,many,14,TGTGCCAGTAGTATCCCGGGGACAGGGGGTGGCTACACCTTC,CASSIPGTGGGYTF
TRBJ2-3,TRBV21-1,.,.,16,TGTGCCAGCAGCATACGACTAGCGGGGGGGACAGATACGCAGTATTTT,CASSIRLAGGTDTQYF
TRBJ2-1,TRBV6-5,TRBD2,.,15,TGTGCCAGCAGAAAAGCGGGGGGGTCCTACAATGAGCAGTTCTTC,CASRKAGGSYNEQFF
TRBJ2-5,TRBV19,.,.,13,TGTGCCAGTACCCCAAGAGGGAAGGAGACCCAGTACTTC,CASTPRGKETQYF
TRBJ2-1,TRBV3-1/TRBV3-2,TRBD2,.,16,TGTGCCAGCAGCCAAGATAGCGGGGGTACCTACAATGAGCAGTTCTTC,CASSQDSGGTYNEQFF
TRBJ2-7,TRBV27,.,.,16,TGTGCCAGCAGCCCCGGCGCAGGGTGGGGCCTCTACGAGCAGTACTTC,CASSPGAGWGLYEQYF
TRBJ2-2,TRBV5-8,.,.,15,TGTGCCAGCAGCTTGGCAGGGGTTGAGATCGGGGAGCTGTTTTTT,CASSLAGVEIGELFF
TRBJ2-7,TRBV5-1,TRBD1,.,16,TGCGCCAGCAGCCCTCGACAGGGGGTGAGCTCCTACGAGCAGTACTTC,CASSPRQGVSSYEQYF
TRBJ2-3,TRBV27,TRBD1,.,14,TGTGCCAGCAGGAACAGGGGGCACACAGATACGCAGTATTTT,CASRNRGHTDTQYF
TRBJ2-5,TRBV7-2,TRBD2,.,15,TGTGCCAGCAGCTCCCTACTAGCGGGGGTCGAGACCCAGTACTTC,CASSSLLAGVETQYF
TRBJ2-1,TRBV18,.,.,14,TGTGCCAGCTCTCCAGGGGGGGCAGGCAATGAGCAGTTCTTC,CASSPGGAGNEQFF
TRBJ1-6,TRBV27,.,.,15,TGTGCCAGCAGTCCTAGGAGAACAGGGTCTTCACCCCTCCACTTT,CASSPRRTGSSPLHF
TRBJ1-4,TRBV19,.,.,15,TGTGCCAGTAGTATTTCGAACAGCCCTAATGAAAAACTGTTTTTT,CASSISNSPNEKLFF
TRBJ1-2,TRBV5-6,TRBD1,.,16,TGTGCCAGCAGCCCGACAGGGGGCGCGGGTAACTATGGCTACACCTTC,CASSPTGGAGNYGYTF
TRBJ2-7,TRBV15,.,once,14,TGTGCCACCAGCAGAGATACCCCGTTGAGCGAGCAGTACTTC,CATSRDTPLSEQYF
TRBJ1-2,TRBV9,.,.,15,TGTGCCAGCAGCGTAGCGGGGGACGGGTACTATGGCTACACCTTC,CASSVAGDGYYGYTF
TRBJ1-6,TRBV6-6,TRBD1,.,15,TGTGCCAGCAGTGAGAGGACAGGGGCGTCTTCACCCCTCCACTTT,CASSERTGASSPLHF
TRBJ2-3,TRBV7-6,TRBD2,.,15,TGTGCCAGCAGCTTTAGCGGGGGGACCGCAGATACGCAGTATTTT,CASSFSGGTADTQYF
TRBJ1-5,TRBV28,.,.,13,TGTGCCAGCAGCTTACCAGGGGATCAGCCCCAGCATTTT,CASSLPGDQPQHF
TRBJ1-2,TRBV19,TRBD1,.,13,TGTGCCAGTAATACACAGGGGGCTTATGGCTACACCTTC,CASNTQGAYGYTF
TRBJ2-7,TRBV5-8,TRBD1,.,16,TGTGCCAGCAACCCCTTTACAGGGGCGAGCTCCTACGAGCAGTACTTC,CASNPFTGASSYEQYF
TRBJ1-5,TRBV30,TRBD1,.,15,TGTGCCTGGAGTCTAGGACAGGGAGGCAATCAGCCCCAGCATTTT,CAWSLGQGGNQPQHF